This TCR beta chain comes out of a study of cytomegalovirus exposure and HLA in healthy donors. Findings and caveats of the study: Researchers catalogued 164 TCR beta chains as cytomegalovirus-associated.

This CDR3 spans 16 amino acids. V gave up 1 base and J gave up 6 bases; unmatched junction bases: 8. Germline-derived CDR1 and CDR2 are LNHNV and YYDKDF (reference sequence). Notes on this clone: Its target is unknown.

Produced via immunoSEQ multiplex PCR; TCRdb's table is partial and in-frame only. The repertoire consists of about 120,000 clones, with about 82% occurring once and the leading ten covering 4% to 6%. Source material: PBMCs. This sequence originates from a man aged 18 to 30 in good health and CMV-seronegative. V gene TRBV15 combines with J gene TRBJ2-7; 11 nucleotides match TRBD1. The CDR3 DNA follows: TGTGCCACCAGCAGAGCAACTCCCGGGACAGGGGGCGAGCAGTACTTC. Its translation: CATSRATPGTGGEQYF.